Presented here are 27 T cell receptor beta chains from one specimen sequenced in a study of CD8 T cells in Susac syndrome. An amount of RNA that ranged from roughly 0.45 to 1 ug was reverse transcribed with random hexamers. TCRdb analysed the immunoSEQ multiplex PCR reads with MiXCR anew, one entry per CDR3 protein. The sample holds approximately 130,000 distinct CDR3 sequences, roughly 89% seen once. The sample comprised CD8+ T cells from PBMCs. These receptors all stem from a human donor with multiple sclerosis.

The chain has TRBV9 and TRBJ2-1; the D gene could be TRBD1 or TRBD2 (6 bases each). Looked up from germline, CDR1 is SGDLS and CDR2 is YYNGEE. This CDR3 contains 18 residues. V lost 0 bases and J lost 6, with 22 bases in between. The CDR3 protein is CASSVEVGWGASGNEQFF. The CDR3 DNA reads TGTGCCAGCAGCGTAGAGGTGGGATGGGGGGCGTCCGGCAATGAGCAGTTCTTC.

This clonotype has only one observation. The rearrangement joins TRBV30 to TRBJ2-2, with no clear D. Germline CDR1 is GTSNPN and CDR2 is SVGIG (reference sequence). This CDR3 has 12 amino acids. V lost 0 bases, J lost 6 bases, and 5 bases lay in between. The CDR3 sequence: CAWSVIPGELFF. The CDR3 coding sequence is TGTGCCTGGAGTGTGATACCCGGGGAGCTGTTTTTT.

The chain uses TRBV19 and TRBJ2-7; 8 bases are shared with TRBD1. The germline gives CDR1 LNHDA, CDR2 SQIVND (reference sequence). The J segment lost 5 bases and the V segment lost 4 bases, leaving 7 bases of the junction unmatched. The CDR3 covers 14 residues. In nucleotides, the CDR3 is TGTGCCAGTAGTAACGACAGGGGTATCCACGAGCAGTACTTC. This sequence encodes CASSNDRGIHEQYF.

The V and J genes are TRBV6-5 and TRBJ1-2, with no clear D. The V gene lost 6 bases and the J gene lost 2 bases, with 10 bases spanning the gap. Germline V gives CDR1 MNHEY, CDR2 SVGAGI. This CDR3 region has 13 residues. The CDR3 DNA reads TGTGCCAGCAGCTGGGAGTACAACTATGGCTACACCTTC. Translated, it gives CASSWEYNYGYTF.

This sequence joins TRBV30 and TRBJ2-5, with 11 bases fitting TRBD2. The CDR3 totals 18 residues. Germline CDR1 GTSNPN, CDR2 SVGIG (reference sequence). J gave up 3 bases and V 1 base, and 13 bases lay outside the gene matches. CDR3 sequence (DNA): TGTGCCTGGAGTGCCCCTCCCCCACTAGCGGGAGCCGAAGAGACCCAGTACTTC. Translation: CAWSAPPPLAGAEETQYF. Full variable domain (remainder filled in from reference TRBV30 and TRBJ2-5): SQTIHQWPATLVQPVGSPLSLECTVEGTSNPNLYWYRQAAGRGLQLLFYSVGIGQISSEVPQNLSASRPQDRQFILSSKKLLLSDSGFYLCAWSAPPPLAGAEETQYFGPGTRLLVL.

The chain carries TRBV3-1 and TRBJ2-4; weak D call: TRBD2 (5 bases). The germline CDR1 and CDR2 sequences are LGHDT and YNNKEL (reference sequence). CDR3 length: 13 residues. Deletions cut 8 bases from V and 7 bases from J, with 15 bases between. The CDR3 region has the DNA TGTGCCAGCGGAGGTTCGGGGTGGAACATTCAGTACTTC. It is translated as CASGGSGWNIQYF. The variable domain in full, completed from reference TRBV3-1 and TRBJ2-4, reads DTAVSQTPKYLVTQMGNDKSIKCEQNLGHDTMYWYKQDSKKFLKIMFSYNNKELIINETVPNRFSPKSPDKAHLNLHINSLELGDSAVYFCASGGSGWNIQYFGAGTRLSVL.

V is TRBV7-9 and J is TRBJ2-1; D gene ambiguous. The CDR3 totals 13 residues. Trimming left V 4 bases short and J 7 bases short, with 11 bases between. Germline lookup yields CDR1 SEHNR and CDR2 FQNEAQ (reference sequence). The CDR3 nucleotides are TGTGCCAGCAGCTCACACCTAAGGAATGAGCAGTTCTTC. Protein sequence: CASSSHLRNEQFF.

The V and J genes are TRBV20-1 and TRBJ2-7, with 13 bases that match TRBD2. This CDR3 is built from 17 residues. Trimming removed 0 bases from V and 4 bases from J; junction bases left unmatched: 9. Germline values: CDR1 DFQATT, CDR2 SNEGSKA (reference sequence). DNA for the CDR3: TGCAGTGCTAGAGATCCCGGACTAGCGGGAGCTGGGTACGAGCAGTACTTC. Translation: CSARDPGLAGAGYEQYF.

CDR3 DNA: TGTGCCACCAGCCCATGGACTAGCGGGCCCTCCGCAGATACGCAGTATTTT. Residues: CATSPWTSGPSADTQYF. This chain links TRBV15 with TRBJ2-3; 11 bases map to TRBD2. This CDR3 spans 17 amino acids. The germline V gene encodes CDR1 LNHNV and CDR2 YYDKDF (reference sequence). V lost 5 bases to trimming and J lost 4 bases; unmatched junction nucleotides: 11. The full variable domain, its missing parts supplied by reference TRBV15 and TRBJ2-3, is DAMVIQNPRYQVTQFGKPVTLSCSQTLNHNVMYWYQQKSSQAPKLLFHYYDKDFNNEADTPDNFQSRRPNTSFCFLDIRSPGLGDTAMYLCATSPWTSGPSADTQYFGPGTRLTVL.

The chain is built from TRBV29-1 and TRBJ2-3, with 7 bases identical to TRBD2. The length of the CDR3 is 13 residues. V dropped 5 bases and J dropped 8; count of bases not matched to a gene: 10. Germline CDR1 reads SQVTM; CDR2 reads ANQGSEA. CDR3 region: CSVTGTIHATQYF. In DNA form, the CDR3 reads TGCAGCGTTACCGGGACTATCCACGCTACGCAGTATTTT.

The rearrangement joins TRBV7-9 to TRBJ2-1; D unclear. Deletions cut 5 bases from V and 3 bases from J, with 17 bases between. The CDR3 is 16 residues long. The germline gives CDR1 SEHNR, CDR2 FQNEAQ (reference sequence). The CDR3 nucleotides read TGTGCCAGCAGCCTAAGCTTTCCCTCAAACTACAATGAGCAGTTCTTC. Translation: CASSLSFPSNYNEQFF.

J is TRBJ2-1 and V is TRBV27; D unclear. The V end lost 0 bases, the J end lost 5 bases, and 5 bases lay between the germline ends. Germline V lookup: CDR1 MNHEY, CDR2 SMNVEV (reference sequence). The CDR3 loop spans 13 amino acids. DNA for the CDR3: TGTGCCAGCAGTTTATCGTTTAACAATGAGCAGTTCTTC. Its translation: CASSLSFNNEQFF.

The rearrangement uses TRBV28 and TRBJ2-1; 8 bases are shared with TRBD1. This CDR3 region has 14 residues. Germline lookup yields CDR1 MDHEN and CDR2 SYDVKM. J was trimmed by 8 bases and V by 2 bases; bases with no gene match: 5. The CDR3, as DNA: TGTGCCAGCAGTTTAGACAGGGGCGAAGATGAGCAGTTCTTC. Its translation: CASSLDRGEDEQFF. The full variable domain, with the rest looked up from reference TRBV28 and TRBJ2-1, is DVKVTQSSRYLVKRTGEKVFLECVQDMDHENMFWYRQDPGLGLRLIYFSYDVKMKEKGDIPEGYSVSREKKERFSLILESASTNQTSMYLCASSLDRGEDEQFFGPGTRLTVL.

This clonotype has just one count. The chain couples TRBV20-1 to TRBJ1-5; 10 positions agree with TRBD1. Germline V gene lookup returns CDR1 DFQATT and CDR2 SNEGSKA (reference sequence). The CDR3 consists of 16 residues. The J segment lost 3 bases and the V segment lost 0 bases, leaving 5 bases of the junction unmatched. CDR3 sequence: CSARDWTGGINQPQHF. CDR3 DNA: TGCAGTGCTAGAGATTGGACAGGGGGTATCAATCAGCCCCAGCATTTT.

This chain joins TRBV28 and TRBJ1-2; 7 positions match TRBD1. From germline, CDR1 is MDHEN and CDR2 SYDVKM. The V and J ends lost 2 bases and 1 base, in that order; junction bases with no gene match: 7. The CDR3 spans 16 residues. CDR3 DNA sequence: TGTGCCAGCAGTTTAGGGACAGAAGCTCTTAACTATGGCTACACCTTC. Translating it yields CASSLGTEALNYGYTF.

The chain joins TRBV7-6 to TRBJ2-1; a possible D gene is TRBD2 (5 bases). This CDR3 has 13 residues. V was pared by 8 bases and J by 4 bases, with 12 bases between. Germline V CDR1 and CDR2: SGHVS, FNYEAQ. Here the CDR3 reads CASSHGVYNEQFF. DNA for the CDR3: TGTGCCAGCTCCCACGGGGTGTACAATGAGCAGTTCTTC.

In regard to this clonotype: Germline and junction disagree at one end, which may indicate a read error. The CDR3 DNA is TGCGCTTCTTTGGGGGGCACTGAAGCTTTCTTT. Its translation is CASLGGTEAFF. This chain joins TRBV10-3 and TRBJ1-1; weak D call: TRBD1 (5 bases). From germline, CDR1 is ENHRY and CDR2 SYGVKD. The CDR3 length is 11 residues.

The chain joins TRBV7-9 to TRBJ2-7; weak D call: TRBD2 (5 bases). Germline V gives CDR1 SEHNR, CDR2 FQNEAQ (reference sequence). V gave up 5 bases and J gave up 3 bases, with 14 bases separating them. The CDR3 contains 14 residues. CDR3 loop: CASSAGLNYYEQYF. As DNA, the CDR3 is TGTGCCAGCAGCGCTGGACTCAATTACTACGAGCAGTACTTC.

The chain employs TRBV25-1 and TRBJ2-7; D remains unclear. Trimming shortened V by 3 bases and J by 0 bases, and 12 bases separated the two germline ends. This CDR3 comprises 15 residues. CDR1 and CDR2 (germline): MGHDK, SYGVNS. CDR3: CASSESLAPSYEQYF. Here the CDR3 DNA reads TGTGCCAGCAGTGAGTCCCTTGCACCCTCCTACGAGCAGTACTTC.

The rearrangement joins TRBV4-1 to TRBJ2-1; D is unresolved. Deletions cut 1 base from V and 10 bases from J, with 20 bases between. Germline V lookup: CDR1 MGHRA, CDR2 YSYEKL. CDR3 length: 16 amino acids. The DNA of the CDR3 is TGCGCCAGCAGCCAAGGGTCAGCCCATACGTTATGGGAGCAGTTCTTC. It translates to CASSQGSAHTLWEQFF.

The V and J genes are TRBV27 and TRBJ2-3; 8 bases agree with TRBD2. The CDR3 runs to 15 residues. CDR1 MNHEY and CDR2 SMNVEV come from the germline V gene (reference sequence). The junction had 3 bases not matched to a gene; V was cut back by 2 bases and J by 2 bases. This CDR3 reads CASSLAAGVTDTQYF. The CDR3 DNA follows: TGTGCCAGCAGTTTAGCAGCGGGAGTCACAGATACGCAGTATTTT.

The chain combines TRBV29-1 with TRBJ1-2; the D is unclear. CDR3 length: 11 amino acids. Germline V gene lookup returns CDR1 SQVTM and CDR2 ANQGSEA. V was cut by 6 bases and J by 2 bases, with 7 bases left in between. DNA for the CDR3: TGCAGCGTGGAGGTCAACTATGGCTACACCTTC. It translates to CSVEVNYGYTF.

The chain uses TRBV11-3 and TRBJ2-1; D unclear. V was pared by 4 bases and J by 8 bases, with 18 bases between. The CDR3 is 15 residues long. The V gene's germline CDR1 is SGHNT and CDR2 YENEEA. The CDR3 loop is CASSYNRRSGDEQFF. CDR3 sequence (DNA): TGTGCCAGCAGCTACAACCGACGGTCCGGAGATGAGCAGTTCTTC.

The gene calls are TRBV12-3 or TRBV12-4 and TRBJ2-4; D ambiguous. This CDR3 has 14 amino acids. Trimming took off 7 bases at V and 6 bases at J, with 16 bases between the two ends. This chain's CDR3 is CASTFGRTGNIQYF. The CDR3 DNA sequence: TGTGCCAGCACCTTTGGTCGAACGGGAAACATTCAGTACTTC.

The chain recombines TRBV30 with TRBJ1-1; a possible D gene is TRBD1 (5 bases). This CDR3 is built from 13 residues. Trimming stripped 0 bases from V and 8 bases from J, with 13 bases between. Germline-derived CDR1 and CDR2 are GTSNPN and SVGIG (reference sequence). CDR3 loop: CAWSVSRGAEAFF. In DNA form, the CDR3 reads TGTGCCTGGAGTGTAAGTAGGGGCGCCGAAGCTTTCTTT.

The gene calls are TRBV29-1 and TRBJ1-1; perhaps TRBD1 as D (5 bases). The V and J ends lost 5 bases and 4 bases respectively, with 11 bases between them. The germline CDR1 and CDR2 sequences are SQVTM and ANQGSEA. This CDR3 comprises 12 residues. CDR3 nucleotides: TGCAGCGTTTATCAGGGAGTCACTGAAGCTTTCTTT. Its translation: CSVYQGVTEAFF.

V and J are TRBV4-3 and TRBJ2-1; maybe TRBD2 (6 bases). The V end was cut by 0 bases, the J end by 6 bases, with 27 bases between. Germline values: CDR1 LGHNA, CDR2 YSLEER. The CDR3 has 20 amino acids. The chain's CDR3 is CASSQEAFHGGSELGNEQFF. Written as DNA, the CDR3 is TGCGCCAGCAGCCAAGAAGCCTTTCATGGGGGGTCTGAATTAGGCAATGAGCAGTTCTTC.